This T cell receptor beta chain came from a study of T cell repertoires in cytomegalovirus infection. At the level of the study: It can be stated that public TCR beta signatures indicated CMV infection as well as a matching HLA type.

Concerning this clonotype: The antigen is not known.

V dropped 6 bases and J dropped 0 bases, with 11 bases sitting between them. Germline V gene sequence: CDR1 MNHNS, CDR2 SASEGT. CDR3 size: 14 residues. TCRdb ran MiXCR on the reads and lists one entry per CDR3 protein. In the table there are approximately 750,000 distinct CDR3 sequences, roughly a third of which are singletons. The study, taken as a whole, reports: CMV-specific TCR beta clonotypes restricted by HLA-C dominated the ex vivo response. CMV carriers having the relevant HLA were flagged by cumulative public TCR beta family frequency.

The sample taken for sequencing was PBMCs. The chain recombines TRBV6-1 with TRBJ2-5; D not certain. The source of this sequence is a human donor in good health (CMV status not recorded). Some clones in this sample may be carry-over from other donors' samples. The CDR3 is CASRYRAYQETQYF. For the CDR3, the DNA is TGTGCCAGCAGGTACAGAGCGTACCAAGAGACCCAGTACTTC.